This T cell receptor (beta chain) stems from a study of OX40 agonist ivuxolimab in advanced cancers. This clone appeared once. Clones were read by immunoSEQ multiplex PCR, and TCRdb kept only the in-frame ones, dropping some. This table holds approximately 80,000 clones, over 85% found once. This CDR3 is built from 13 residues. Trimming took off 2 bases at V and 7 bases at J, with 9 bases between the two ends. The germline gives CDR1 MNHEY, CDR2 SVGAGI. V usage is TRBV6-5 and J usage is TRBJ2-1; no reliable D call. The source material was CD4+ or CD8+ T cells sorted from blood, sampled in a trial of the OX40 agonist ivuxolimab. The TCR sequence derives from an adult with an advanced solid tumor such as melanoma, head and neck, liver or kidney cancer. The DNA of the CDR3 is TGTGCCAGCAGTTACAGTTCTAGTAATGAGCAGTTCTTC. Translating gives CASSYSSSNEQFF.